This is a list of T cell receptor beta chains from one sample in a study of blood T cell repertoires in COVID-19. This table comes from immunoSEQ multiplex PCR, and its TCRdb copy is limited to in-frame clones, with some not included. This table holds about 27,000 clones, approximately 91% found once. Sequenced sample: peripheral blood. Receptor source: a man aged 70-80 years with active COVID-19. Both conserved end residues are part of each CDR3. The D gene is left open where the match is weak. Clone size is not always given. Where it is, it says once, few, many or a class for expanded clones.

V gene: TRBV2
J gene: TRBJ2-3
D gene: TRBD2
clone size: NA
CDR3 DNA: TGTGCCAGCAGACTCAGACTAGCGGGGCTCACAGATACGCAGTATTTT
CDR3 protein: CASRLRLAGLTDTQYF

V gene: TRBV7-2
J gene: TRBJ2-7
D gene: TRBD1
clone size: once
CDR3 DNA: TGTGCCAGCAGCTTAGCATCATTCCGACAGGGGGCCTACGAGCAGTACTTC
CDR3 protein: CASSLASFRQGAYEQYF

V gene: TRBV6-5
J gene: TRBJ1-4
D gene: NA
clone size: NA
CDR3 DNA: TGTGCCAGCACCCGCCTGGGCGGAGGTGAAAAACTGTTTTTT
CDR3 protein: CASTRLGGGEKLFF

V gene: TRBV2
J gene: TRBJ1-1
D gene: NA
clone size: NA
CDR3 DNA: TGTGCCAGCAGCGAGGGATTCTCTGAAGCTTTCTTT
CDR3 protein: CASSEGFSEAFF

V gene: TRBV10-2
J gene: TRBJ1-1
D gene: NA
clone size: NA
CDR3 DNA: TGCGCCAGCAGTGACGAAGGGAGGACTGAAGCTTTCTTT
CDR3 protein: CASSDEGRTEAFF

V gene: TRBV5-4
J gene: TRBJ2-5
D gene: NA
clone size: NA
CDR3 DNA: TGTGCCAGCAGCTCCTCTTCCGGTTCCCAAGAGACCCAGTACTTC
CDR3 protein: CASSSSSGSQETQYF

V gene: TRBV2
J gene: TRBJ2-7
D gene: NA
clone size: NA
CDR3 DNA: TGTGCCAGCAGTGGGACGGGAGCCTACGAGCAGTACTTC
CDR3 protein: CASSGTGAYEQYF

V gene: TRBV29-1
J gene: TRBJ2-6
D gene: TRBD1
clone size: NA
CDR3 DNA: TGCAGCGTTTCTGGGGACAGAGGAGGGGCCAACGTCCTGACTTTC
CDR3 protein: CSVSGDRGGANVLTF

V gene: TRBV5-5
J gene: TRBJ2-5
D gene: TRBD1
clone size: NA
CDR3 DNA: TGTGCCAGCAGCTTGGGGACAGGTCGACAAGAGACCCAGTACTTC
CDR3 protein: CASSLGTGRQETQYF

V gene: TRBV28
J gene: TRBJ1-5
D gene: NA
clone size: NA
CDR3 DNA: TGTGCCAGCAGTTCCTATAATGATCAGCCCCAGCATTTT
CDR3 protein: CASSSYNDQPQHF

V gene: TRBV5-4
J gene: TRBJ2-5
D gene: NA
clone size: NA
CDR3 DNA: TGTGCCAGCAGCTTGTGGGCGGGGCGGCAAGAGACCCAGTACTTC
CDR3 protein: CASSLWAGRQETQYF

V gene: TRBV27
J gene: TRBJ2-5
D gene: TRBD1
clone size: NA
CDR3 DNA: TGTGCCAGCAGTAGAGAGACAGGGGACCAAGAGACCCAGTACTTC
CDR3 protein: CASSRETGDQETQYF

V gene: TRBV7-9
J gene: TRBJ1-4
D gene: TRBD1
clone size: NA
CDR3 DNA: TGTGCCAGCAGCTCCCTATATCGACAGGGCGAGGATGAAAAACTGTTTTTT
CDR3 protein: CASSSLYRQGEDEKLFF

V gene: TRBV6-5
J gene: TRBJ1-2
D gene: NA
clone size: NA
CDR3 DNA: TGTGCCAGTGAGCCCAGGCCGGGAGGCTACACCTTC
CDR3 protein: CASEPRPGGYTF

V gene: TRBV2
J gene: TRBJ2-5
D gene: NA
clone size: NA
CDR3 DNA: TGTGCCAGCAGCCTCCAAGAGACCCAGTACTTC
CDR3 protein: CASSLQETQYF

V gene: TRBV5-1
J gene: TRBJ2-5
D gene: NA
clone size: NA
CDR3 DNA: TGCGCCAGCAGCTTGACCAGGGTTCGGGAGGAGACCCAGTACTTC
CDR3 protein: CASSLTRVREETQYF

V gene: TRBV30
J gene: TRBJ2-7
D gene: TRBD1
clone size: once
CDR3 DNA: TGTGCCTGGACCCCCGCGACAGGGTTCTACGAGCAGTACTTC
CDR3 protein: CAWTPATGFYEQYF

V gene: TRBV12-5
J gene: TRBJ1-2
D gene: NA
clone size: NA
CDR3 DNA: TGTGCTAGTGGTTTGCAGGGTTGGTATGGCTACACCTTC
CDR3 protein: CASGLQGWYGYTF

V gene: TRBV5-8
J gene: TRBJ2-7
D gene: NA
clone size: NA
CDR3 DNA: TGTGCCAGCAGCTTGGCCCCGACAGGAAACTACGAGCAGTACTTC
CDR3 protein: CASSLAPTGNYEQYF

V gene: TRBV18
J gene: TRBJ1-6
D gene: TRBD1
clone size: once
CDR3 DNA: TGTGCCAGCTCAACCCTGGACAGGGGTGATTCACCCCTCCACTTT
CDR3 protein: CASSTLDRGDSPLHF

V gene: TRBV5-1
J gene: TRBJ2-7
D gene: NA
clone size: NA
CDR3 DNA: TGCGCCAGCAGCTCACAAGGGGGAAGCTCCTACGAGCAGTACTTC
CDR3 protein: CASSSQGGSSYEQYF

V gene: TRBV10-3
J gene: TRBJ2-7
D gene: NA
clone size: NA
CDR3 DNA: TGTGCCATCAGTGACCGACAGAAAATGTACTTC
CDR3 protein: CAISDRQKMYF

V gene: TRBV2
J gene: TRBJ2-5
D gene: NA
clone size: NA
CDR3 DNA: TGTGCCAGCGAGGGCGGGGGCGGAAAGACCCAGTACTTC
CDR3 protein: CASEGGGGKTQYF

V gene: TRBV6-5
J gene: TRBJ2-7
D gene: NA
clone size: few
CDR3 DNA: TGTGCCAGCAGTTATGCGACAGAAACATACGAGCAGTACTTC
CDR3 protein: CASSYATETYEQYF

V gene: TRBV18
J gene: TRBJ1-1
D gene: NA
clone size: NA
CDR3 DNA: TGTGCCAGCTCACCTTTCTCCGCAGGGAACACTGAAGCTTTCTTT
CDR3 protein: CASSPFSAGNTEAFF

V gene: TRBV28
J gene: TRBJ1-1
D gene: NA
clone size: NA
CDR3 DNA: TGTGCCAGCCAGATGAACACTGAAGCTTTCTTT
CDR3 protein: CASQMNTEAFF

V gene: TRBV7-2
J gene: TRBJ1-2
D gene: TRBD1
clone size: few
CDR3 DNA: TGTGCCAGCAGCTCCAGTCCCGGGACAGGGGAAAATGGCTACACCTTC
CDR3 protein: CASSSSPGTGENGYTF

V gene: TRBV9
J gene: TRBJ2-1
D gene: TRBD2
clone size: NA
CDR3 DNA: TGTGCCAGCAACGGGGGAGGGCGCGACAATGAGCAGTTCTTC
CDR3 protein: CASNGGGRDNEQFF

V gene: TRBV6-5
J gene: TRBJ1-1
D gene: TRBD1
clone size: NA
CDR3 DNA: TGTGCCAGCAGCGACAGGGGGCGAGCTTTCTTT
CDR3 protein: CASSDRGRAFF

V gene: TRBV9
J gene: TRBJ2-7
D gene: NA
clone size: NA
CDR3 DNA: TGTGCCAGCAGCGCCCAAGACGGACTGGAAGAGCAGTACTTC
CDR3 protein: CASSAQDGLEEQYF